The rows below give T cell receptor beta chains drawn from one sample of a study of T-cell reconstitution after alpha-beta-depleted transplantation in children. Via MiXCR, TCRdb re-called the PCR reads, giving one row per CDR3 protein. Of 150,000 to 200,000 distinct CDR3 sequences in the sample, around 6.8% were seen once. Sequences were derived from PBMCs from the stem cell graft donor, sampled from the stem cell graft. These TCRs come from a human donor who donated a stem cell graft to a child with Wiskott-Aldrich syndrome. Each CDR3 is given with its conserved first and last residue. A D gene is named only where the DNA matches it firmly. Rows give clone size only sometimes, using once, few, many, or a class for an expanded clone.

TRBV5-1,TRBJ2-5,17,.,many,CASSVGGGTSSWETQYF
TRBV7-9,TRBJ1-4,14,.,few,CASSSNNGAFELFF
TRBV3-1,TRBJ1-5,15,.,few,CASSQGKGPTQPQHF
TRBV29-1,TRBJ1-2,11,.,many,CSVPPNYGYTF
TRBV2,TRBJ1-5,13,.,many,CATTRDTDQPQHF
TRBV5-1,TRBJ2-5,15,TRBD1,.,CASNLWAGGQETQYF
TRBV5-1,TRBJ2-7,13,TRBD1,many,CASRADRVYEQYF
TRBV30,TRBJ1-1,13,.,.,CAWSQRRETEAFF
TRBV6-1,TRBJ1-5,16,TRBD1,many,CASSPGQGGPYQPQHF
TRBV25-1,TRBJ2-7,14,.,.,CASSDGAGPYEQYF
TRBV12-3/TRBV12-4,TRBJ1-2,13,.,many,CASSRGQLYGYTF
TRBV29-1,TRBJ2-5,12,.,many,CSVEERAETQYF
TRBV6-1,TRBJ2-2,15,.,many,CASRTGGGNTGELFF
TRBV12-3/TRBV12-4,TRBJ1-1,12,.,many,CASSTGQTEAFF
TRBV20-1,TRBJ2-7,17,.,.,CSARDSILSFRSYEQYF
TRBV9,TRBJ2-3,14,.,many,CASSPGWSTDTQYF
TRBV6-1,TRBJ2-3,16,.,many,CASSEAVGASTDTQYF
TRBV6-1,TRBJ1-5,14,.,many,CASSPGSGNQPQHF
TRBV6-2/TRBV6-3,TRBJ2-2,14,TRBD1,many,CASIRDRGLGELFF
TRBV5-1,TRBJ1-5,13,.,many,CASSPRGNQPQHF
TRBV20-1,TRBJ2-1,15,TRBD2,many,CSARERLAGYNEQFF
TRBV20-1,TRBJ1-2,14,.,many,CSARDGLEDYGYTF
TRBV18,TRBJ1-6,15,.,many,CASSPGTVYNSPLHF
TRBV6-5,TRBJ2-2,14,.,many,CASSPLTGSGELFF
TRBV24-1,TRBJ1-5,20,.,few,CATSDGSGTRGNLGNQPQHF
TRBV20-1,TRBJ2-2,15,.,many,CSARRGAPNTGELFF
TRBV5-1,TRBJ2-3,19,.,few,CASSLRPSADYQGTDTQYF
TRBV20-1,TRBJ2-3,16,TRBD2,many,CSARDRVLAGTDTQYF
TRBV7-9,TRBJ2-7,13,.,.,CASSNTGNYEQYF
TRBV28,TRBJ2-3,16,TRBD2,many,CASSSGTAGGIGTQYF
TRBV28,TRBJ2-5,17,TRBD2,many,CASSLRLAGDRQETQYF
TRBV6-6,TRBJ2-5,14,TRBD2,.,CASSSSGGEVAQYF
TRBV5-1,TRBJ1-1,14,.,many,CASGTDRSNTEAFF
TRBV20-1,TRBJ2-7,14,TRBD2,many,CSADERLASVEQYF
TRBV6-5,TRBJ2-7,15,TRBD1,many,CASSYGSDRDVEQYF
TRBV7-6,TRBJ2-1,15,.,.,CASSLWDSTSVEQFF
TRBV6-5,TRBJ1-5,12,.,many,CASSRRNQPQHF
TRBV12-3/TRBV12-4,TRBJ1-3,13,.,many,CASSPGFGNTIYF
TRBV29-1,TRBJ2-5,15,.,many,CSAARDLGRQETQYF
TRBV29-1,TRBJ1-4,12,TRBD1,many,CSVGTGVEKLFF
TRBV10-3,TRBJ2-3,14,.,many,CAISNDRGADTQYF
TRBV7-2,TRBJ2-3,12,.,.,CASSLVTVAQYF
TRBV7-6,TRBJ1-2,16,TRBD1,.,CASSLAPGQGAYGYTF
TRBV12-3/TRBV12-4,TRBJ2-7,17,TRBD2,many,CASSSHRTSGSWYEQYF
TRBV5-1,TRBJ2-7,15,.,many,CASSLLGTSQYEQYF
TRBV10-3,TRBJ2-1,13,TRBD2,many,CARSTSGSSEQFF
TRBV5-1,TRBJ2-7,16,TRBD2,many,CASSPGTSGVIYEQYF
TRBV20-1,TRBJ2-7,13,.,many,CSAEVPISYEQYF
TRBV5-1,TRBJ2-7,15,.,many,CASSLELGRPGEQYF
TRBV20-1,TRBJ1-1,10,.,many,CSIRRTEAFF
TRBV7-8,TRBJ2-1,16,TRBD2,.,CASSSISGRVGNEQFF
TRBV6-1,TRBJ2-1,16,.,many,CASSELSAGLYNEQFF
TRBV12-3/TRBV12-4,TRBJ2-7,16,TRBD2,many,CASSSLIAGVSYEQYF
TRBV2,TRBJ2-1,18,.,.,CAFSLYGQVHSVVDEQFF
TRBV6-1,TRBJ1-2,14,.,many,CASMPAGDHYGYTF
TRBV11-3,TRBJ2-1,16,TRBD2,.,CASSSASLAGSNEQFF
TRBV3-1,TRBJ2-1,14,.,.,CASSQGGILGEQFF
TRBV4-2,TRBJ2-1,16,TRBD1,many,CASSQADRITTMRQFF
TRBV20-1,TRBJ2-7,18,TRBD2,.,CSARVNPGLAGGGYEQYF
TRBV11-2,TRBJ2-7,14,.,.,CASSPWDSQTEQYF